This TCR beta chain came from a study of cytomegalovirus exposure and HLA in healthy donors. For the study at large: The 95 to 150 validation repertoires and the roughly 700 first-cohort repertoires shared a platform, a later analysis reported. Study conclusions and caveats: For most TCR sequences rarity was the rule, although some public TCRs occurred in many donors. In a later analysis, first-cohort TCR clusters were found to tend to co-occur in the 120 or so validation repertoires.

Sequencing was performed with immunoSEQ multiplex PCR; in TCRdb, only in-frame clones are kept and a portion is missing. The data hold 260,000 or so clones, with about 86% observed a single time. Comment on this clone: What it binds is not known.

Germline CDR1 and CDR2: SGHRS and YFSETQ. J was trimmed by 6 bases and V by 0 bases; bases with no gene match: 9. The length of the CDR3 is 17 residues. The chain carries TRBV5-1 and TRBJ1-6, with 7 bases lining up with TRBD1. The receptor was derived from a young man in good health and CMV-seronegative. Material: PBMCs. The CDR3 DNA reads as TGCGCCAGCAGCTTGGCAGTTCAGGGGGAAGCTAATTCACCCCTCCACTTT. Translating gives CASSLAVQGEANSPLHF.